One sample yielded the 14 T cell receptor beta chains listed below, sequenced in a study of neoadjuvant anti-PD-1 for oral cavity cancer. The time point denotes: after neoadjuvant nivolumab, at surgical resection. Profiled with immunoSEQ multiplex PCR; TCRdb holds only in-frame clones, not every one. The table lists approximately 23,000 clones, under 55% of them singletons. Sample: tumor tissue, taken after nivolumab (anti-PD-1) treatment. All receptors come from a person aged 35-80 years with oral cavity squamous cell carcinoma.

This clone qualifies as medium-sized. The CDR3 region is CASSARAGLNTEAFF. CDR3 coding DNA: TGTGCCAGCAGTGCTCGTGCAGGATTGAACACTGAAGCTTTCTTT. The chain combines TRBV2 with TRBJ1-1; D gene unclear. Deletions cut 4 bases from V and 0 bases from J, with 12 bases between. The CDR3 spans 15 residues. Germline V gives CDR1 SNHLY, CDR2 FYNNEI.

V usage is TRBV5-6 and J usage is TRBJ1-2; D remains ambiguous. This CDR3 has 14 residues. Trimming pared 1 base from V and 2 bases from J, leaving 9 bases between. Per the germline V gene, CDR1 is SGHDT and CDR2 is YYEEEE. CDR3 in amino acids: CASSLTRGNYGYTF. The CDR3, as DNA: TGTGCCAGCAGCTTGACCCGGGGAAACTATGGCTACACCTTC.

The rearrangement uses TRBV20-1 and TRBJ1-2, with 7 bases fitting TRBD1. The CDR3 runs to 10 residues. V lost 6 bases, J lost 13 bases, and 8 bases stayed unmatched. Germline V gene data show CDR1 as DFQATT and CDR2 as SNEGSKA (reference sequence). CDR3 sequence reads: CSAYTGDSTF. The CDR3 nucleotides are TGCAGTGCATATACAGGGGATAGCACCTTC.

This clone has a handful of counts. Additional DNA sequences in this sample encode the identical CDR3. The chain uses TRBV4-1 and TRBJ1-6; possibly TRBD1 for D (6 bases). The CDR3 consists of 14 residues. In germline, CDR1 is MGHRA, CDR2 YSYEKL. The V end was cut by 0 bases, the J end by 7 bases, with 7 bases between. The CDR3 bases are TGCGCCAGCAGCCAAGACAGGGGCAATTCACCCCTCCACTTT. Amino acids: CASSQDRGNSPLHF.

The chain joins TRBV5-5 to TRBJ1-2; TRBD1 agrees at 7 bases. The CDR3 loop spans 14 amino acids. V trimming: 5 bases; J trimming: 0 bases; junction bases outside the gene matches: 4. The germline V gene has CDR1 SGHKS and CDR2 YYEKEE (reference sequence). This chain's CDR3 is CASSPTGPNYGYTF. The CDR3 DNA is TGTGCCAGCAGTCCGACAGGGCCTAACTATGGCTACACCTTC.

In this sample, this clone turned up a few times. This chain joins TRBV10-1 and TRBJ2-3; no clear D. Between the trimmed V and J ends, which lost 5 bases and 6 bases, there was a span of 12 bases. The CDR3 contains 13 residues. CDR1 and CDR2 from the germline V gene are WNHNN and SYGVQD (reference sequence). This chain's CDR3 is CASSSTLSDTQYF. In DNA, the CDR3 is TGCGCCAGCAGTTCGACCCTATCGGATACGCAGTATTTT.

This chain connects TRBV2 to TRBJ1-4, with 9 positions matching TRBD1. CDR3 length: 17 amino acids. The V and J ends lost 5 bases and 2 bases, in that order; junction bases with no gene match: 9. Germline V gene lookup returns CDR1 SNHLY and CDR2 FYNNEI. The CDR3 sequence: CASSLRDRAFTNEKLFF. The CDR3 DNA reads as TGTGCCAGCAGTCTCCGGGACAGGGCCTTTACTAATGAAAAACTGTTTTTT.

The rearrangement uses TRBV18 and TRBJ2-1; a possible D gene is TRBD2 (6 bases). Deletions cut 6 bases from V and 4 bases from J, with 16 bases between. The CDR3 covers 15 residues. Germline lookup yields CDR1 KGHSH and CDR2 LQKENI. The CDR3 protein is CASSPSRDFYNEQFF. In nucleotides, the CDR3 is TGTGCCAGCTCGCCCTCCCGGGACTTTTACAATGAGCAGTTCTTC.

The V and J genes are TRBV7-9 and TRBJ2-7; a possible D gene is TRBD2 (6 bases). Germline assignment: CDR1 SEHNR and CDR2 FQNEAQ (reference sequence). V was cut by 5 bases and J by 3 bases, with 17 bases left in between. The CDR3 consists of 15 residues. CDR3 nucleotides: TGTGCCAGCAGCCTTACTGACGGACTAAACTACGAGCAGTACTTC. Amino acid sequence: CASSLTDGLNYEQYF.

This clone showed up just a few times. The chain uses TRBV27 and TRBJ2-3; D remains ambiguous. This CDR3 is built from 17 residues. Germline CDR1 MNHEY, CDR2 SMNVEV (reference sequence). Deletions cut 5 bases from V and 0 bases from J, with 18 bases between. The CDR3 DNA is TGTGCCAGCAGTAAGTCGGCAGGCGCGCTGAGCACAGATACGCAGTATTTT. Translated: CASSKSAGALSTDTQYF.

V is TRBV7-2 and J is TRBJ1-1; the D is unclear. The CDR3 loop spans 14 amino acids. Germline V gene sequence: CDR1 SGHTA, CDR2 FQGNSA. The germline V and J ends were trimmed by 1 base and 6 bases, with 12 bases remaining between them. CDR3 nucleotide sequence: TGTGCCAGCAGCTTAGGGGGTCCTTACGCTGAAGCTTTCTTT. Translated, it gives CASSLGGPYAEAFF.

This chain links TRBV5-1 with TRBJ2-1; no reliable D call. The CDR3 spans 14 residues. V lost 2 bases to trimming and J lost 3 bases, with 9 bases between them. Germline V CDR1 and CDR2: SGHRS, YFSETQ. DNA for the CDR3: TGCGCCAGCAGCTTAACTCAAATCTACAATGAGCAGTTCTTC. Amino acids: CASSLTQIYNEQFF.

CDR3 bases: TGTGCCAGCAGGGACAGGGTAGTCTACGAGCAGTACTTC. Residues: CASRDRVVYEQYF. The rearrangement joins TRBV2 to TRBJ2-7; TRBD1 aligns across 8 bases. Unmatched junction bases numbered 4, after V lost 6 bases and J lost 3 bases. This CDR3 region has 13 residues. CDR1 and CDR2 (germline): SNHLY, FYNNEI.

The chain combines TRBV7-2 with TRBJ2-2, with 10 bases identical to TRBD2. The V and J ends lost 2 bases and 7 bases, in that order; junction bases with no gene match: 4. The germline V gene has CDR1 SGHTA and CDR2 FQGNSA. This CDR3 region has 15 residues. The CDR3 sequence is CASSLSGGADGELFF. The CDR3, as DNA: TGTGCCAGCAGCTTAAGCGGGGGGGCCGACGGGGAGCTGTTTTTT. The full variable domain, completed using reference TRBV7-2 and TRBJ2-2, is GAGVSQSPSNKVTEKGKDVELRCDPISGHTALYWYRQSLGQGLEFLIYFQGNSAPDKSGLPSDRFSAERTGGSVSTLTIQRTQQEDSAVYLCASSLSGGADGELFFGEGSRLTVL.